This T cell receptor beta chain was profiled in a study of shared clonotypes between healthy human individuals. Study context: Aged 18 to 49, the donors were a couple of women and a few men. CD4 naive and CD4 memory each took three plates per donor, while CD8 naive took two and CD8 memory one.

Naive-designated CD8 cells lacked CD45RO, were positively enriched for CCR7, and omitted terminally differentiated effector memory CD45RA+ cells. Study outcomes and limitations: Even with large depth, rarefaction showed that sorted-subset sequencing was incomplete.

This CDR3 contains 14 residues. The V gene's germline CDR1 is SGHTA and CDR2 FQGNSA. The ends were cut back, 4 bases at V and 1 base at J, with 11 bases in the middle. Deep-level running was used for the assay. Assay: immunoSEQ multiplex PCR; the TCRdb copy retains only in-frame clones and omits some. The sample has fewer than 1 million clones, roughly 96% seen once. This clone was seen a single time. Its antigen is currently unknown. The chain links TRBV7-2 to TRBJ2-7, with D possibly being TRBD1 (6 bases). The TCR sequence derives from a young man in good health. Sample: naive CD8+ T cells sorted from blood. The CDR3 bases are TGTGCCAGCAGCTCGGACAGTCATTCCTACGAGCAGTACTTC. Amino acid sequence: CASSSDSHSYEQYF.